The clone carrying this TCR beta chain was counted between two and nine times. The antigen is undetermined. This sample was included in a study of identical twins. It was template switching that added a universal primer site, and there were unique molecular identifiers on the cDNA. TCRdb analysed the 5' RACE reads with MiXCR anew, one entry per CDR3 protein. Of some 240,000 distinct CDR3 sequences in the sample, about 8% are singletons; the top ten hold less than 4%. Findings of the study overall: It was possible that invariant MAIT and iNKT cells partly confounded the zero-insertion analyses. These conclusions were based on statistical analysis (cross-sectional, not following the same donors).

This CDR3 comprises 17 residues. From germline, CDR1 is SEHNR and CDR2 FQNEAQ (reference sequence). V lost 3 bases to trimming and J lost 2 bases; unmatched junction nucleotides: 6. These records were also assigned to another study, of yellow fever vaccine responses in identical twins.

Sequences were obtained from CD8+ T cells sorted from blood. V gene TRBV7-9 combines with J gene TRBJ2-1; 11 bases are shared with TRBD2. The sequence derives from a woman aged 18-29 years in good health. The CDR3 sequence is CASSFGLAGNAYNEQFF. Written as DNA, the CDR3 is TGTGCCAGCAGCTTTGGACTAGCGGGTAACGCCTACAATGAGCAGTTCTTC.